Each of the 11 T cell receptor beta chains below was sequenced from the same sample in a study of T cell repertoires in cytomegalovirus infection. TCRdb called the reads again in MiXCR, with one record for every CDR3 protein. The data hold 480,000 or so distinct CDR3 sequences, with roughly 10% observed a single time. Sequencing was done on a sample of PBMCs. Source of these receptors: a human donor in good health (CMV status not recorded). Some clones in this sample may be carry-over from other donors' samples.

This clonotype appeared many times. The gene calls are TRBV7-3 and TRBJ2-1; D uncertain. Trimming pared 3 bases from V and 3 bases from J, leaving 15 bases between. This CDR3 region has 16 residues. Germline V gives CDR1 SGHTA, CDR2 FQGTGA. CDR3 nucleotide sequence: TGTGCCAGCAGCTTCCTCGCAGACAACTACTACAATGAGCAGTTCTTC. The encoded protein is CASSFLADNYYNEQFF.

Ten or more counts support this clonotype. The rearrangement joins TRBV27 to TRBJ2-7; 7 bases map to TRBD2. The V and J ends lost 3 bases and 2 bases, in that order; junction bases with no gene match: 4. Germline values: CDR1 MNHEY, CDR2 SMNVEV (reference sequence). The CDR3 covers 14 residues. The CDR3 loop is CASSLRGSTYEQYF. CDR3 coding DNA: TGTGCCAGCAGTTTGCGCGGGAGCACCTACGAGCAGTACTTC.

This clonotype was found many times. The genes are TRBV19 and TRBJ1-1; possibly TRBD1 for D (5 bases). With 3 bases removed from V and 0 bases from J, the gap between germline ends came to 8 bases. The CDR3 totals 14 residues. The germline V gene has CDR1 LNHDA and CDR2 SQIVND (reference sequence). CDR3 residues: CASSIQGMNTEAFF. CDR3 coding DNA: TGTGCCAGTAGTATCCAGGGAATGAACACTGAAGCTTTCTTT.

This clonotype came up many times. V usage is TRBV27 and J usage is TRBJ2-1; the D gene is possibly TRBD1 (5 bases). CDR3 length: 16 amino acids. Germline V gene lookup returns CDR1 MNHEY and CDR2 SMNVEV (reference sequence). Trimming removed 3 bases at V and 3 bases at J, with 15 bases between. CDR3 sequence (DNA): TGTGCCAGCAGTTTGAGCAGACAGCTCGTCTACAATGAGCAGTTCTTC. Translating gives CASSLSRQLVYNEQFF.

V is TRBV2 and J is TRBJ1-2, with unresolved D. The CDR3 has 12 amino acids. Germline CDR1 reads SNHLY; CDR2 reads FYNNEI. Trimming left V 7 bases short and J 4 bases short, with 10 bases between. CDR3 nucleotide sequence: TGTGCCAGCATCCGACTAGGCTATGGCTACACCTTC. This codes for CASIRLGYGYTF.

The rearrangement joins TRBV27 to TRBJ2-2; no definite D call. Germline CDR1 MNHEY, CDR2 SMNVEV (reference sequence). The CDR3 is made up of 14 amino acids. V lost 5 bases and J 8 bases, leaving 15 bases between the germline ends. The CDR3 bases are TGTGCCAGCAGTGTACTAAGACCGGAGGGGGAGCTGTTTTTT. Protein sequence: CASSVLRPEGELFF.

This clonotype was seen a few times. This chain uses TRBV5-1 with TRBJ1-1; perhaps TRBD1 as D (5 bases). Germline assignment: CDR1 SGHRS and CDR2 YFSETQ. The CDR3 runs to 15 residues. V lost 0 bases, J lost 5 bases, and 14 bases lay in between. CDR3 protein: CASSLVGGAETEAFF. Written as DNA, the CDR3 is TGCGCCAGCAGCTTGGTAGGCGGGGCGGAAACTGAAGCTTTCTTT.

The chain links TRBV6-6 to TRBJ1-2; D ambiguous. The V gene lost 0 bases and the J gene lost 4 bases, with 9 bases spanning the gap. The germline gives CDR1 MNHNY, CDR2 SVGAGI (reference sequence). The CDR3 consists of 14 residues. CDR3 sequence reads: CASSYSEGTYGYTF. Here the CDR3 DNA reads TGTGCCAGCAGTTACTCGGAGGGCACCTATGGCTACACCTTC.

The CDR3 nucleotides read TGTGCCAGCAGCCCGACTGATACCTACGAGCAGTACTTC. Its protein is CASSPTDTYEQYF. The chain joins TRBV3-1 to TRBJ2-7; no definite D call. Between the trimmed V and J ends, which lost 4 bases and 2 bases, there was a span of 9 bases. Germline V gene lookup returns CDR1 LGHDT and CDR2 YNNKEL (reference sequence). This CDR3 comprises 13 residues.

In its sample, this clonotype was seen many times. The J gene is TRBJ1-5, the V gene TRBV24-1; the D is unclear. The CDR3 consists of 14 residues. CDR1 is KGHDR, CDR2 SFDVKD, per germline. The ends were cut back, 6 bases at V and 0 bases at J, with 8 bases in the middle. The CDR3 spells CATSLADSNQPQHF. Here the CDR3 DNA reads TGTGCCACCAGTTTAGCAGATAGCAATCAGCCCCAGCATTTT.

The chain couples TRBV20-1 to TRBJ2-7, with D tentatively TRBD1 or TRBD2 (5 bases each). V dropped 1 base and J dropped 6 bases, with 19 bases sitting between them. This CDR3 contains 15 residues. The germline V gene has CDR1 DFQATT and CDR2 SNEGSKA (reference sequence). Here the CDR3 reads CSARAPTGPAGEQYF. The CDR3 DNA reads as TGCAGTGCTAGAGCTCCAACAGGTCCGGCGGGCGAGCAGTACTTC.